This TCR beta chain was identified during a study of shared clonotypes between healthy human individuals (dated by TCRdb to the early 2020s). With regard to the full study: Three men and a couple of women, aged 18 to 49 years, made up the cohort. To estimate repertoire size and how much clonotypes are shared between individuals, the study performed deep sequencing of blood TCR repertoires from roughly five healthy adults. For each donor, CD4 naive and CD4 memory were each run on three plates, CD8 naive on two plates, and CD8 memory on one plate. To increase sequencing depth and limit assay-specific biases, TCR repertoire library preparation and sequencing were carried out by different laboratories using diverse techniques. Between about 0.94 and 8.9 billion PBMCs per donor were obtained by leukapheresis. The paper's findings and limits, for the study overall: Incomplete sequencing was indicated by rarefaction of sorted-subset datasets, despite the large sequencing depth. Based on pairwise subsampling, the degree of clonotype sharing among donors was expected to be affected by sequencing depth. Compared with non-shared clonotypes, the clonotypes found in all four sorted-subset donors had higher generation probabilities. The small number of donors limited the genetic and exposure-history diversity represented. Sampling was restricted to blood, and TCR repertoires in tissue are likely to differ from TCR repertoires in blood. Across a handful of donors, approximately 4.9% of naive CD4, roughly 3.5% of naive CD8, 2.3% of memory CD4, and about 0.44% of memory CD8 clonotypes were shared. Naive subsets generally had larger estimated clonotype richness than memory subsets.

TCR CDR3 regions were amplified from genomic DNA by multiplex PCR using the deep immunoSEQ assay. Genomic DNA extracted from each cell subset was distributed evenly over all wells of several immunoSEQ 96-well plates, and each plate served as one replicate. Each replicate PCR for sorted subsets received approximately 200 ng genomic DNA, equal to about 30,000 T cell genomes. The purified libraries were quantified using a Qubit 3.0 fluorometer, sized with a Bioanalyzer 2100, and then quantified again using the KAPA Library Quantification kit. Each immunoSEQ 96-well plate was sequenced on its own single-read 150-cycle Illumina NextSeq 550 flow cell. Concerning the study's data processing: Because the immunoSEQ output included only junctional sequences and no quality scores, the filtering could not be the same as the filtering used for full-length reads. To assign V/J genes and CDR3, sequences were annotated using PyIR, a Python wrapper for IgBLAST v1.9, with IMGT germline references. Any read was removed if the V/J assignment was weak (E-value above 1e-6), the CDR3 was missing, or the read contained stop codons, out-of-frame junctions, or ambiguous translated residues. A V3J clonotype was defined by an identical inferred V gene, J gene, and CDR3 amino acid sequence. To compute the percentage overlap between repertoires, the number of shared unique clonotypes was divided by the size of the smaller repertoire. RTK rarefaction, the Chao1 estimator, and Recon v2.1 estimates of unobserved clonotypes were used to assess repertoire richness. Generation probabilities for all TCRbeta clonotypes obtained by the gDNA method from four donors were computed using OLGA. TCRdb carries this immuneACCESS record with in-frame sequences only. Its versions omit some clonotypes, under half of them owing to an unresolved V gene in the studies checked, with the rest unexplained. Clone size and the V and J calls come from that table; the DNA yielded D and trimming. Present in this sample are a few million clones, approximately 92% of which were seen just once. The top ten constitute around 1.7% of the sample.

Concerning this clone: Its antigen is unknown. Base qualities are missing; no much larger clone stands one base away.

CD8 naive samples were CD45RO-negative cells positively selected for CCR7, giving a CD45RA+CCR7+ population that excluded TemRA cells. Donors were healthy HIV-negative adults with no recently reported acute infections or vaccinations. All donors were Caucasian adults living in Nashville, Tennessee, USA. After blood collection by leukapheresis, PBMCs were isolated using Ficoll-Histopaque density gradient centrifugation and then cryopreserved in the vapor phase of liquid nitrogen. Analytical flow cytometry was used to check the purity and quantity of each magnetically sorted T cell population. Each sorted fraction had its genomic DNA isolated and then quantified by UV absorbance on a Nanodrop 2000c. The CDR3 spans 18 residues, from the cysteine through the phenylalanine. Here the CDR3 DNA is all that survives: 54 bases in frame from base 1. The V end loses 5 bases and the J end loses 3 bases, and a stretch of 25 bases separates them. Based on the germline V gene (reference sequence), the CDR1 and CDR2 sequences are MNHEY and SMNVEV.

The chain joins TRBV27 to TRBJ2-5; the D gene cannot be resolved beyond TRBD1 or TRBD2, each matching 7 bases. The TCR comes from a man aged 18 to 30 in good health. Some clones in this sample may be carry-over from other donors' samples. The sample taken for sequencing was naive CD8+ T cells from PBMCs. The cell subset or site label here, explained by the study, means: CD45RA+CCR7+. The DNA sequence reads TGTGCCAGCAGTCCCCCGTGGGCCAGGGGGGGCGGCAAAGAGACCCAGTACTTC. This codes for CASSPPWARGGGKETQYF.